Listed below are T cell receptor beta chains from one sample, sequenced in a study of siplizumab effects on memory and regulatory T cells. Sequenced by immunoSEQ multiplex PCR; TCRdb stores in-frame clones only, minus some. Seen here are just over 60,000 clones, around 80% observed once, and the top ten hold approximately 0.38%. Specimen: memory CD4+ T cells sorted from blood. Every receptor here comes from a human donor in good health. Both conserved end residues are part of each CDR3. Fields, in order: V gene, J gene, D gene, clone size, CDR3 protein, CDR3 DNA. The D gene is left open where the match is weak. Some rows have no size entry. The others give once, few or many, or a class for an expanded clone.

v_call: TRBV15; j_call: TRBJ1-1; d_call: NA; clone_size: NA; cdr3_aa: CATSRGWEIRGRNTEAFF; cdr3_nt: TGTGCCACCAGCAGAGGATGGGAAATTCGGGGGCGGAACACTGAAGCTTTCTTT
v_call: TRBV5-1; j_call: TRBJ1-1; d_call: NA; clone_size: NA; cdr3_aa: CASSLSGRVGTEAFF; cdr3_nt: TGCGCCAGCAGCTTGTCGGGCAGGGTGGGCACTGAAGCTTTCTTT
v_call: TRBV7-2; j_call: TRBJ1-2; d_call: NA; clone_size: NA; cdr3_aa: CASSWDGPNYGYTF; cdr3_nt: TGTGCCAGCAGCTGGGACGGCCCTAACTATGGCTACACCTTC
v_call: TRBV30; j_call: TRBJ1-2; d_call: TRBD1; clone_size: once; cdr3_aa: CAWGRGGGGSVYGYTF; cdr3_nt: TGTGCCTGGGGGAGAGGGGGCGGAGGTTCGGTCTATGGCTACACCTTC
v_call: TRBV5-1; j_call: TRBJ1-2; d_call: TRBD1; clone_size: NA; cdr3_aa: CASSGLQGGAAGYTF; cdr3_nt: TGCGCCAGCAGCGGATTGCAGGGGGGGGCTGCTGGCTACACCTTC
v_call: TRBV4-1; j_call: TRBJ2-7; d_call: NA; clone_size: NA; cdr3_aa: CASSQGPQGPYEQYF; cdr3_nt: TGCGCCAGCAGCCAAGGGCCCCAGGGTCCCTACGAGCAGTACTTC
v_call: TRBV28; j_call: TRBJ2-7; d_call: NA; clone_size: NA; cdr3_aa: CASSPGTASREQYF; cdr3_nt: TGTGCCAGCAGTCCCGGGACCGCCTCCCGCGAGCAGTACTTC
v_call: TRBV11-2; j_call: TRBJ2-1; d_call: TRBD2; clone_size: NA; cdr3_aa: CASSLDRLAGEQFF; cdr3_nt: TGTGCCAGCAGCTTAGATCGACTAGCCGGTGAGCAGTTCTTC
v_call: TRBV9; j_call: TRBJ2-5; d_call: TRBD2; clone_size: few; cdr3_aa: CASSALAGAQETQYF; cdr3_nt: TGTGCCAGCAGCGCACTAGCGGGGGCTCAAGAGACCCAGTACTTC
v_call: TRBV30; j_call: TRBJ1-4; d_call: NA; clone_size: NA; cdr3_aa: CAWNRQRNEKLFF; cdr3_nt: TGTGCCTGGAATAGACAGCGCAATGAAAAACTGTTTTTT
v_call: TRBV4-1; j_call: TRBJ1-1; d_call: NA; clone_size: NA; cdr3_aa: CASSSLLGTLYTEAFF; cdr3_nt: TGCGCCAGCAGCTCCCTCCTAGGGACCCTCTACACTGAAGCTTTCTTT
v_call: TRBV19; j_call: TRBJ2-7; d_call: TRBD1; clone_size: once; cdr3_aa: CASSKDRGGYEQYF; cdr3_nt: TGTGCCAGTAGTAAGGACAGGGGAGGTTACGAGCAGTACTTC
v_call: TRBV28; j_call: TRBJ1-4; d_call: NA; clone_size: few; cdr3_aa: CASSPQFATNEKLFF; cdr3_nt: TGTGCCAGCAGCCCCCAATTTGCAACTAATGAAAAACTGTTTTTT
v_call: TRBV7-2; j_call: TRBJ2-1; d_call: NA; clone_size: NA; cdr3_aa: CASSWGGEQFF; cdr3_nt: TGTGCCAGCAGCTGGGGCGGTGAGCAGTTCTTC
v_call: TRBV11-2; j_call: TRBJ2-4; d_call: TRBD2; clone_size: few; cdr3_aa: CASSFREGSAKNIQYF; cdr3_nt: TGTGCCAGCAGCTTCAGGGAGGGTTCGGCCAAAAACATTCAGTACTTC
v_call: TRBV19; j_call: TRBJ1-5; d_call: NA; clone_size: NA; cdr3_aa: CASSIGTGNQPQHF; cdr3_nt: TGTGCCAGTAGTATAGGGACAGGCAATCAGCCCCAGCATTTT
v_call: TRBV18; j_call: TRBJ1-1; d_call: NA; clone_size: NA; cdr3_aa: CASSPRGAAEAFF; cdr3_nt: TGTGCCAGCTCACCTCGCGGAGCGGCTGAAGCTTTCTTT
v_call: TRBV5-6; j_call: TRBJ2-1; d_call: TRBD1; clone_size: few; cdr3_aa: CASSLDQRTGAFYNEQFF; cdr3_nt: TGTGCCAGCAGCTTGGATCAACGGACAGGGGCGTTCTACAATGAGCAGTTCTTC
v_call: TRBV10-3; j_call: TRBJ2-5; d_call: NA; clone_size: once; cdr3_aa: CAISAGAGDLREQYF; cdr3_nt: TGTGCCATCAGTGCCGGGGCAGGGGATCTGAGGGAGCAGTACTTC
v_call: TRBV2; j_call: TRBJ1-2; d_call: TRBD1; clone_size: NA; cdr3_aa: CASSEAGDRAGFGYTF; cdr3_nt: TGTGCCAGCAGTGAAGCGGGGGACAGGGCTGGTTTTGGCTACACCTTC
v_call: TRBV10-3; j_call: TRBJ2-2; d_call: TRBD2; clone_size: few; cdr3_aa: CAISESSGGNTGELFF; cdr3_nt: TGTGCCATCAGTGAGTCAAGCGGGGGTAACACCGGGGAGCTGTTTTTT
v_call: TRBV5-6; j_call: TRBJ1-2; d_call: NA; clone_size: NA; cdr3_aa: CASSLPDRAGYTF; cdr3_nt: TGTGCCAGCAGCTTGCCCGACAGAGCCGGCTACACCTTC
v_call: TRBV18; j_call: TRBJ1-5; d_call: NA; clone_size: few; cdr3_aa: CASSPSSDQPQHF; cdr3_nt: TGTGCCAGCTCTCCCTCTTCCGATCAGCCCCAGCATTTT
v_call: TRBV2; j_call: TRBJ2-7; d_call: TRBD2; clone_size: few; cdr3_aa: CASSTGLGEQYF; cdr3_nt: TGTGCCAGCAGTACGGGACTAGGTGAGCAGTACTTC
v_call: TRBV5-6; j_call: TRBJ1-1; d_call: NA; clone_size: once; cdr3_aa: CASSLWNTEAFF; cdr3_nt: TGTGCCAGCAGCTTGTGGAACACTGAAGCTTTCTTT
v_call: TRBV7-3; j_call: TRBJ2-3; d_call: NA; clone_size: NA; cdr3_aa: CASSRSALDTQYF; cdr3_nt: TGTGCCAGCAGCCGCTCCGCGTTGGATACGCAGTATTTT
v_call: TRBV19; j_call: TRBJ1-2; d_call: NA; clone_size: NA; cdr3_aa: CASSIFPRGYTF; cdr3_nt: TGTGCCAGTAGTATATTTCCCAGGGGCTACACCTTC
v_call: TRBV2; j_call: TRBJ1-4; d_call: NA; clone_size: NA; cdr3_aa: CASKTDLNEKLFF; cdr3_nt: TGTGCCAGCAAGACAGATTTGAATGAAAAACTGTTTTTT
v_call: TRBV5-5; j_call: TRBJ2-1; d_call: TRBD2; clone_size: NA; cdr3_aa: CASSLEVRRGDLYNEQFF; cdr3_nt: TGTGCCAGCAGCTTGGAGGTTCGCCGGGGGGATCTATACAATGAGCAGTTCTTC
v_call: TRBV5-4; j_call: TRBJ1-5; d_call: NA; clone_size: NA; cdr3_aa: CASSKQGGGQPQHF; cdr3_nt: TGTGCCAGCAGCAAACAGGGAGGAGGGCAGCCCCAGCATTTT
v_call: TRBV6-1; j_call: TRBJ1-4; d_call: NA; clone_size: NA; cdr3_aa: CASRRGSTNEKLFF; cdr3_nt: TGTGCCAGCAGAAGGGGCTCTACTAATGAAAAACTGTTTTTT
v_call: TRBV6-5; j_call: TRBJ2-3; d_call: TRBD2; clone_size: NA; cdr3_aa: CASSYGRGVSTDTQYF; cdr3_nt: TGTGCCAGCAGTTACGGGCGGGGGGTCTCCACAGATACGCAGTATTTT
v_call: TRBV18; j_call: TRBJ1-3; d_call: NA; clone_size: NA; cdr3_aa: CASSPRSVSSGNTIYF; cdr3_nt: TGTGCCAGCTCACCACGCTCAGTTTCGTCTGGAAACACCATATATTTT
v_call: TRBV10-3; j_call: TRBJ2-2; d_call: NA; clone_size: NA; cdr3_aa: CAISEARVAGELFF; cdr3_nt: TGTGCCATCAGTGAGGCCAGGGTGGCCGGGGAGCTGTTTTTT
v_call: TRBV20-1; j_call: TRBJ1-2; d_call: NA; clone_size: NA; cdr3_aa: CSAPRGYGYTF; cdr3_nt: TGCAGTGCCCCGAGAGGGTATGGCTACACCTTC
v_call: TRBV9; j_call: TRBJ2-7; d_call: TRBD2; clone_size: few; cdr3_aa: CASSAGGGYYEQYF; cdr3_nt: TGTGCCAGCAGCGCCGGGGGAGGGTACTACGAGCAGTACTTC